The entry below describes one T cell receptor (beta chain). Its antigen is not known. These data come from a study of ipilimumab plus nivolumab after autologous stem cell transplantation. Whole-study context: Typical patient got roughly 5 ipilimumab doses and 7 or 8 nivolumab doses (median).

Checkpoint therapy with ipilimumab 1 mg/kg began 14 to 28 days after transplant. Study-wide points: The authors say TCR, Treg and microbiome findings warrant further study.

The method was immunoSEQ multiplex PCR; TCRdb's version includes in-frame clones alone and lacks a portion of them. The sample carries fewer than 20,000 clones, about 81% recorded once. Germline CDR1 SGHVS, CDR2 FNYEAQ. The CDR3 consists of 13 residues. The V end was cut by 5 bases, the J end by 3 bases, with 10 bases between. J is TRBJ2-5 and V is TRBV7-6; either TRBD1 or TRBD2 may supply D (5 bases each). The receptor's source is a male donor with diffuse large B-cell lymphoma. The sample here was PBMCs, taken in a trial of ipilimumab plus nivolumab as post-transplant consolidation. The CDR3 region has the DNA TGTGCCAGCAGCCCCGGGACGGAAGAGACCCAGTACTTC. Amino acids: CASSPGTEETQYF.